Presented here are 27 T cell receptor beta chains from one specimen sequenced in a study of shared clonotypes between healthy human individuals. Repertoires were generated with immunoSEQ multiplex PCR, while TCRdb's copy carries only in-frame clones and drops some. The table has 2.3 million or so clones, 85% to 95% seen once. The specimen sequenced was naive CD4+ T cells from PBMCs. Subset denoted: CD45RA+ positively selected. The receptors were gathered from a man aged 18 to 35 in good health. Some clones in this sample may be carry-over from other donors' samples.

V gene TRBV7-2 combines with J gene TRBJ1-2, with D perhaps TRBD1 (5 bases). This CDR3 is built from 14 residues. V dropped 8 bases and J dropped 1 base, with 14 bases sitting between them. Germline V gene lookup returns CDR1 SGHTA and CDR2 FQGNSA. CDR3: CASHRGGVNYGYTF. In DNA, the CDR3 is TGTGCCAGCCATCGGGGAGGGGTTAACTATGGCTACACCTTC.

The chain uses TRBV28 and TRBJ2-3, with a tentative D call TRBD2 (7 bases). CDR1 and CDR2 (germline): MDHEN, SYDVKM. The V gene lost 2 bases and the J gene lost 5 bases, with 14 bases spanning the gap. CDR3 size: 15 residues. The CDR3 coding sequence is TGTGCCAGCAGTTTACTATCGGGGGGCAAAGATACGCAGTATTTT. This translates into CASSLLSGGKDTQYF.

Remarks on this clone: Other DNA sequences within the sample encode an identical CDR3. The CDR3 nucleotides read TGTGCCAGCTCACCGACAGTCTACGAGCAGTACTTC. Its translation: CASSPTVYEQYF. The V and J genes are TRBV18 and TRBJ2-7; the D gene is possibly TRBD1 (5 bases). The CDR3 length is 12 residues. Germline V gene data show CDR1 as KGHSH and CDR2 as LQKENI. The ends were cut back, 3 bases at V and 3 bases at J, with 6 bases in the middle.

The chain employs TRBV5-6 and TRBJ2-1; 9 bases are a match to TRBD1. The CDR3 runs to 18 residues. Per germline, CDR1 SGHDT and CDR2 YYEEEE. Losses at the gene ends were 4 bases for V and 2 bases for J; bases not matched to a gene: 13. The CDR3 bases are TGTGCCAGCAGCCTCGGGACAGGGTCAATGAGGACCTACAATGAGCAGTTCTTC. Residues: CASSLGTGSMRTYNEQFF.

This sequence joins TRBV5-1 and TRBJ2-7; D possibly corresponds to TRBD2 (6 bases). CDR3 length equals 16 residues. Trimming took 3 bases from V and 0 from J, leaving 16 bases between them. Germline CDR1 reads SGHRS; CDR2 reads YFSETQ. The CDR3 DNA reads TGCGCCAGCAGCTCTTTCCTAAGCGGGCCCTCCTACGAGCAGTACTTC. Translated, it gives CASSSFLSGPSYEQYF.

The chain links TRBV29-1 to TRBJ2-3; D is possibly TRBD1 (6 bases). There are 11 residues in the CDR3. The V end lost 4 bases, the J end lost 4 bases, and 6 bases lay between the germline ends. CDR1 SQVTM and CDR2 ANQGSEA come from the germline V gene. The CDR3 bases are TGCAGCGTTGGACAGGCAGATACGCAGTATTTT. This codes for CSVGQADTQYF.

This chain connects TRBV6-5 to TRBJ2-7, with 7 positions matching TRBD1. CDR1 is MNHEY, CDR2 SVGAGI, per germline. The J segment lost 2 bases and the V segment lost 6 bases, leaving 10 bases of the junction unmatched. The CDR3 consists of 15 residues. The CDR3 spells CASSFDREWTYEQYF. As DNA, the CDR3 is TGTGCCAGCAGCTTCGACAGGGAATGGACCTACGAGCAGTACTTC.

The chain combines TRBV6-1 with TRBJ2-7; D might be TRBD2 (6 bases). This CDR3 is 15 amino acids long. The V end lost 7 bases, the J end lost 0 bases, and 16 bases lay between the germline ends. The V gene's germline CDR1 is MNHNS and CDR2 SASEGT. CDR3 amino acids: CASNRLGGGSYEQYF. DNA of the CDR3: TGTGCCAGCAACCGACTAGGCGGAGGCTCCTACGAGCAGTACTTC.

The V gene is TRBV28, the J gene TRBJ1-4; D is ambiguous. Trimming removed 6 bases from V and 8 bases from J, with 19 bases in between. Germline assignment: CDR1 MDHEN and CDR2 SYDVKM. This CDR3 comprises 15 residues. CDR3 nucleotide sequence: TGTGCCAGCAGCCGGCCGGGCCACTCGGGGGAAAAACTGTTTTTT. As protein: CASSRPGHSGEKLFF.

V gene TRBV7-8 combines with J gene TRBJ1-3; no definite D call. There are 15 residues in the CDR3. CDR1 and CDR2 from the germline V gene are SGHVS and FQNEAQ. Trimming shortened V by 3 bases and J by 1 base, and 10 bases separated the two germline ends. CDR3 sequence (DNA): TGTGCCAGCAGCTTCCTAGGGCCTTCTGGAAACACCATATATTTT. Translating gives CASSFLGPSGNTIYF.

This chain connects TRBV6-1 to TRBJ2-2; 7 bases agree with TRBD2. V was pared by 5 bases and J by 7 bases, with 10 bases of the junction left unmatched. The CDR3 is 15 residues long. Germline V CDR1 and CDR2: MNHNS, SASEGT. The CDR3, as DNA: TGTGCCAGCAGTCAACCGGGAGGTGGCCTCGGGGAGCTGTTTTTT. It specifies CASSQPGGGLGELFF.

The chain employs TRBV19 and TRBJ1-2; D perhaps matches TRBD1 (5 bases). CDR3 length: 15 amino acids. Trimming took 5 bases from V and 6 from J, leaving 19 bases between them. The germline V gene encodes CDR1 LNHDA and CDR2 SQIVND (reference sequence). CDR3 in amino acids: CASSPTGTRLDGYTF. The CDR3 nucleotides read TGTGCCAGTAGTCCAACCGGGACCAGGCTGGATGGCTACACCTTC.

V and J are TRBV5-4 and TRBJ2-1; D call uncertain. This CDR3 is built from 13 residues. The ends were cut back, 4 bases at V and 3 bases at J, with 8 bases in the middle. Germline V gene data show CDR1 as SGHNT and CDR2 as YYREEE (reference sequence). The DNA of the CDR3 is TGTGCCAGCAGCCCCGCCAGCTACAATGAGCAGTTCTTC. Translated: CASSPASYNEQFF.

In its sample, this clone was seen once. This sequence joins TRBV11-2 and TRBJ2-2; the match to TRBD2 covers 10 bases. The CDR3 contains 16 residues. The trim removed 1 base at V and 5 bases at J, leaving 4 bases unmatched. The germline V gene encodes CDR1 SGHAT and CDR2 FQNNGV. CDR3 nucleotide sequence: TGTGCCAGCAGCTTAGTCCTAGCGGGAGTGACCGGGGAGCTGTTTTTT. It encodes CASSLVLAGVTGELFF.

The rearrangement uses TRBV30 and TRBJ2-3; 11 nucleotides align to TRBD2. In germline, CDR1 is GTSNPN, CDR2 SVGIG (reference sequence). The CDR3 consists of 17 residues. V gave up 3 bases and J gave up 0 bases; unmatched junction bases: 8. The CDR3 sequence is CAWSHGTSGGSTDTQYF. The CDR3 DNA sequence: TGTGCCTGGAGCCATGGTACTAGCGGGGGAAGCACAGATACGCAGTATTTT.

The gene calls are TRBV28 and TRBJ1-1; D is unclear. CDR1 is MDHEN, CDR2 SYDVKM, per germline. The CDR3 is made up of 12 amino acids. Trimming left V 4 bases short and J 8 bases short, with 11 bases between. CDR3 nucleotides: TGTGCCAGCAGTTCTGGTGTGCGCGAAGCTTTCTTT. Amino acid sequence: CASSSGVREAFF.

V and J are TRBV6-5 and TRBJ2-3, with a tentative D call TRBD1 (6 bases). V was shortened by 9 bases and J by 0 bases, with 13 bases between the two germline ends. Germline V CDR1 and CDR2: MNHEY, SVGAGI. This CDR3 is 14 amino acids long. The CDR3 coding sequence is TGTGCCAGTCGGGACACCCCTAGCACAGATACGCAGTATTTT. Its protein is CASRDTPSTDTQYF.

J is TRBJ1-1 and V is TRBV5-1, with D possibly matching TRBD1 (5 bases). This CDR3 has 18 residues. The V end lost 4 bases, the J end lost 2 bases, and 24 bases lay between the germline ends. Germline V gene data show CDR1 as SGHRS and CDR2 as YFSETQ. CDR3 bases: TGCGCCAGCAGCCCACTTGGGGTGAGGAGGGGTCCAAACACTGAAGCTTTCTTT. It is translated as CASSPLGVRRGPNTEAFF.

This chain joins TRBV11-2 and TRBJ1-1; D remains unclear. This CDR3 is 13 amino acids long. The V gene's germline CDR1 is SGHAT and CDR2 FQNNGV. Trimming removed 3 bases at V and 2 bases at J, with 7 bases between. The CDR3 region is CASSFTDNTEAFF. CDR3 nucleotide sequence: TGTGCCAGCAGCTTCACAGACAACACTGAAGCTTTCTTT.

The genes are TRBV20-1 and TRBJ2-2; D might be TRBD2 (6 bases). Germline V gene sequence: CDR1 DFQATT, CDR2 SNEGSKA (reference sequence). The CDR3 consists of 11 residues. Between the trimmed V and J ends, which lost 1 base and 13 bases, there was a span of 10 bases. In DNA form, the CDR3 reads TGCAGTGCTAGAGGGAGGGCCGGGCTGTTTTTT. Translating gives CSARGRAGLFF.

The V gene is TRBV28, the J gene TRBJ2-5, with 15 positions matching TRBD2. CDR3 length: 16 residues. Per the germline V gene, CDR1 is MDHEN and CDR2 is SYDVKM. The ends lost 4 bases at V and 4 bases at J; junction bases unmatched: 4. CDR3 coding DNA: TGTGCCAGCAGTTCAGGGGGACTAGCGGGAGGAGAGACCCAGTACTTC. It is translated as CASSSGGLAGGETQYF.

This chain joins TRBV5-1 and TRBJ2-7, with D perhaps assigned TRBD1 or TRBD2 (5 bases each). The germline V gene has CDR1 SGHRS and CDR2 YFSETQ. The CDR3 is 14 amino acids. The ends were cut back, 0 bases at V and 6 bases at J, with 13 bases in the middle. The CDR3 nucleotides read TGCGCCAGCAGCTTGGGAGGGACCCGATCCGAGCAGTACTTC. Its protein is CASSLGGTRSEQYF. The variable domain in full, completed from reference TRBV5-1 and TRBJ2-7, reads KAGVTQTPRYLIKTRGQQVTLSCSPISGHRSVSWYQQTPGQGLQFLFEYFSETQRNKGNFPGRFSGRQFSNSRSEMNVSTLELGDSALYLCASSLGGTRSEQYFGPGTRLTVT.

The chain uses TRBV5-4 and TRBJ2-4; D call uncertain. Germline V lookup: CDR1 SGHNT, CDR2 YYREEE (reference sequence). This CDR3 comprises 14 residues. Trimming stripped 4 bases from V and 3 bases from J, with 11 bases between. The CDR3, as DNA: TGTGCCAGCAGCCTGAGAGTAGACAAAAACATTCAGTACTTC. Its translation: CASSLRVDKNIQYF.

The chain has TRBV19 and TRBJ2-1; 7 nucleotides align to TRBD2. The ends lost 6 bases at V and 8 bases at J; junction bases unmatched: 10. The germline V gene has CDR1 LNHDA and CDR2 SQIVND (reference sequence). This CDR3 contains 14 residues. CDR3 bases: TGTGCCAGTAGCTCGGAGGGAGGGATCTATGAGCAGTTCTTC. Protein product: CASSSEGGIYEQFF. The entire variable domain, with the rest obtained from reference TRBV19 and TRBJ2-1, is as follows: DGGITQSPKYLFRKEGQNVTLSCEQNLNHDAMYWYRQDPGQGLRLIYYSQIVNDFQKGDIAEGYSVSREKKESFPLTVTSAQKNPTAFYLCASSSEGGIYEQFFGPGTRLTVL.

The V call is TRBV7-2, the J call TRBJ1-4, with 8 positions matching TRBD1. V was pared by 5 bases and J by 11 bases, with 10 bases of the junction left unmatched. The length of the CDR3 is 14 residues. Germline V gene sequence: CDR1 SGHTA, CDR2 FQGNSA. CDR3 sequence: CASSLLTGEGKLFF. The CDR3 nucleotides read TGTGCCAGCAGCCTTCTGACAGGGGAGGGGAAACTGTTTTTT.

This sequence joins TRBV29-1 and TRBJ1-3, with 7 bases aligning to TRBD1. V lost 4 bases, J lost 4 bases, and 13 bases stayed unmatched. This CDR3 comprises 16 residues. Germline CDR1 is SQVTM and CDR2 is ANQGSEA. The chain's CDR3 is CSVVSLGGGPGNTIYF. The CDR3 coding sequence is TGCAGCGTTGTATCTTTGGGAGGGGGCCCGGGAAACACCATATATTTT.

This chain joins TRBV7-9 and TRBJ1-6; D ambiguous. Per germline, CDR1 SEHNR and CDR2 FQNEAQ (reference sequence). V was pared by 1 base and J by 14 bases, with 6 bases between. This CDR3 has 11 amino acids. As DNA, the CDR3 is TGTGCCAGCAGCTTAGGCGAGGCCCTCCACTTT. Encoded protein: CASSLGEALHF.